Sequencing of this T cell receptor (beta chain) was carried out in a study of cytomegalovirus exposure and HLA in healthy donors. Study details: According to later analysis, the same platform produced the roughly 130 validation and about 700 first-cohort repertoires. General study results and limits: Through in vitro validation, a few CMV-associated chains were shown to be specific for CMV antigens. Cytomegalovirus-associated TCR beta chains were listed, numbering 164. Reported performance of the classifier showed diagnosis of cytomegalovirus status with high specificity and sensitivity.

This CDR3 is built from 16 residues. Germline-derived CDR1 and CDR2 are LGHNA and YSLEER. Deletions cut 0 bases from V and 0 bases from J, with 6 bases between. The repertoire was sequenced with immunoSEQ multiplex PCR; TCRdb's copy has only in-frame clones and lacks some. The table records about 330,000 clones, approximately 86% of them present only once. For this clone: Its antigen is as yet unknown.

This sequence joins TRBV4-3 and TRBJ2-6; D not resolved. Sequences were obtained from PBMCs. This clonotype originated in a woman between 25 and 40 years old in good health and CMV-seropositive. The CDR3 sequence is CASSQEASSGANVLTF. CDR3 in DNA: TGCGCCAGCAGCCAAGAGGCCTCCTCTGGGGCCAACGTCCTGACTTTC.